This T cell receptor (beta chain) was captured in a study of blood T cell repertoires in COVID-19. Background on the study: Researchers got acute and convalescent COVID-19 samples from the United States, Italy and Spain. T cells, B-cell-depleted T cells, or PBMCs supplied cDNA or gDNA.

Trimming stripped 2 bases from V and 5 bases from J, with 6 bases between. This CDR3 region has 12 residues. Germline CDR1 and CDR2: MDHEN and SYDVKM. As handled by the study authors: The authors estimated nucleated cell counts from reference gene primer amplification. Assay: immunoSEQ multiplex PCR; the TCRdb copy retains only in-frame clones and omits some. Clonal size and the V and J genes are those of that table, whereas D and trimming came from the DNA. The sample shows just under 95,000 clones, about four fifths of them seen only once. This clone was recorded a few times. The chain recombines TRBV28 with TRBJ1-1; D remains ambiguous. What was sequenced was peripheral blood. This receptor was taken from a human donor in a cohort sampled during active COVID-19. The CDR3 DNA follows: TGTGCCAGCAGTTTAGTCGGGACTGAAGCTTTCTTT. This codes for CASSLVGTEAFF.